One and the same sample provided the 19 T cell receptor beta chains below, sequenced in a study of patients and donors after allogeneic stem cell transplantation. TCRdb used MiXCR to reprocess the RT-PCR reads, holding one entry per CDR3 protein. The sample shows 110,000 or so distinct CDR3 sequences, 35% of them seen only once. Sequences were obtained from blood, either unsorted or a sorted T cell fraction (not recorded which). Receptors were obtained from a human donor who was either an allogeneic HSCT recipient or a stem cell or donor lymphocyte infusion donor (not recorded which). It is not recorded whose cells these are; they may come from a transplant donor.

This clonotype was observed a few times. The chain employs TRBV24-1 and TRBJ2-5; D unresolved. Trimming removed 3 bases from V and 9 bases from J, with 7 bases in between. Looked up from germline, CDR1 is KGHDR and CDR2 is SFDVKD. The CDR3 loop spans 11 amino acids. The CDR3 DNA follows: TGTGCCACCAGTGATGCTAGGGCCCAGTACTTC. It translates to CATSDARAQYF.

The chain links TRBV3-1 to TRBJ1-1; TRBD1 matches at 7 bases. CDR3 length: 13 residues. The germline V gene encodes CDR1 LGHDT and CDR2 YNNKEL (reference sequence). Trimming at V came to 5 bases and at J to 11 bases, leaving 11 bases not matched to a gene. CDR3 loop: CASSTRQGANAFF. The CDR3 DNA sequence: TGTGCCAGCAGCACCCGACAGGGAGCAAATGCTTTCTTT.

This clonotype came up many times. The genes are TRBV6-5 and TRBJ1-5; 8 positions agree with TRBD1. The CDR3 has 15 residues. Trimming removed 5 bases from V and 7 bases from J; junction bases left unmatched: 10. The germline gives CDR1 MNHEY, CDR2 SVGAGI. CDR3 loop: CASSKTGGLRQPQHF. As DNA, the CDR3 is TGTGCCAGCAGTAAAACAGGGGGACTTCGGCAGCCCCAGCATTTT.

The rearrangement links TRBV7-9 to TRBJ2-3; 11 bases align to TRBD1. The CDR3 contains 15 residues. Germline CDR1 reads SEHNR; CDR2 reads FQNEAQ (reference sequence). Trimming took 5 bases from V and 4 from J; bases not matched to a gene: 5. The CDR3: CASSPRTGGADTQYF. In DNA, the CDR3 is TGTGCCAGCAGCCCACGGACAGGGGGCGCAGATACGCAGTATTTT. The full variable domain, in which reference TRBV7-9 and TRBJ2-3 provide the parts outside the CDR3, is DTGVSQNPRHKITKRGQNVTFRCDPISEHNRLYWYRQTLGQGPEFLTYFQNEAQLEKSRLLSDRFSAERPKGSFSTLEIQRTEQGDSAMYLCASSPRTGGADTQYFGPGTRLTVL.

The rearrangement joins TRBV24-1 to TRBJ2-1, with D tentatively TRBD1 (6 bases). This CDR3 has 14 residues. Looked up from germline, CDR1 is KGHDR and CDR2 is SFDVKD. V lost 5 bases and J 2 bases, leaving 9 bases between the germline ends. CDR3 DNA: TGTGCCACCAGTGCTCGGGACACCTACAATGAGCAGTTCTTC. Protein sequence: CATSARDTYNEQFF.

The chain couples TRBV11-2 to TRBJ2-1; 9 bases line up with TRBD1. Germline assignment: CDR1 SGHAT and CDR2 FQNNGV. Trimming cost V 5 bases and J 7 bases; bases outside gene matches: 9. CDR3 size: 15 residues. The CDR3 sequence: CASSVRTGAWNEQFF. The CDR3 region has the DNA TGTGCCAGCAGCGTACGGACAGGGGCCTGGAATGAGCAGTTCTTC.

This chain connects TRBV7-9 to TRBJ2-7, with no clear D. The CDR3 loop spans 14 amino acids. V was shortened by 0 bases and J by 0 bases, with 6 bases between the two germline ends. From germline, CDR1 is SEHNR and CDR2 FQNEAQ (reference sequence). The CDR3: CASSLARGSYEQYF. The DNA for the CDR3 is TGTGCCAGCAGCTTAGCTAGAGGCTCCTACGAGCAGTACTTC.

This clonotype has only a few counts. CDR3 nucleotide sequence: TGTGCCAGCAGCTCTTGGACAGGGCAAAGCTCCTATAATTCACCCCTCCACTTT. Its protein product is CASSSWTGQSSYNSPLHF. The chain uses TRBV5-6 and TRBJ1-6, with 8 bases aligning to TRBD1. Germline-derived CDR1 and CDR2 are SGHDT and YYEEEE. The CDR3 has 18 residues. The V and J ends lost 3 bases and 0 bases, in that order; junction bases with no gene match: 8.

This clonotype has more than one count but fewer than ten. This sequence joins TRBV20-1 and TRBJ2-1; the D call may be TRBD1 or TRBD2 (5 bases each). Germline lookup yields CDR1 DFQATT and CDR2 SNEGSKA (reference sequence). The CDR3 is 12 amino acids. The V and J ends lost 7 bases and 9 bases respectively, with 16 bases between them. CDR3 loop: CSGLGAGVEQFF. The DNA for the CDR3 is TGCAGTGGTCTCGGGGCTGGTGTTGAGCAGTTCTTC.

This clonotype turned up a few times. V is TRBV7-8 and J is TRBJ1-2; 7 bases fit TRBD1. After removal of 6 bases from V and 8 bases from J, the junction contained 15 bases not matched to a gene. Germline V lookup: CDR1 SGHVS, CDR2 FQNEAQ. The CDR3 length is 15 residues. The CDR3: CASRPTDRDSGGYTF. CDR3 coding DNA: TGTGCCAGCAGACCCACCGACAGGGACAGCGGCGGCTACACCTTC. The whole variable domain, remainder taken from reference TRBV7-8 and TRBJ1-2, is GAGVSQSPRYKVAKRGQDVALRCDPISGHVSLFWYQQALGQGPEFLTYFQNEAQLDKSGLPSDRFFAERPEGSVSTLKIQRTQQEDSAVYLCASRPTDRDSGGYTFGSGTRLTVV.

V and J are TRBV20-1 and TRBJ2-7, with D uncertain. Between the trimmed V and J ends, which lost 6 bases and 5 bases, there was a span of 17 bases. Germline V gene lookup returns CDR1 DFQATT and CDR2 SNEGSKA (reference sequence). The CDR3 extends over 13 amino acids. This CDR3 reads CSAQGMGLHEQYF. In DNA, the CDR3 is TGCAGTGCCCAAGGAATGGGTCTCCACGAGCAGTACTTC.

The chain has TRBV7-2 and TRBJ2-3; D possibly corresponds to TRBD2 (5 bases). Per germline, CDR1 SGHTA and CDR2 FQGNSA. CDR3 length equals 16 residues. V was trimmed by 0 bases and J by 7 bases, leaving 17 bases between them. The CDR3 DNA sequence: TGTGCCAGCAGCTTAGCTTATGGGGTCCGGGATTATACGCAGTATTTT. The encoded protein is CASSLAYGVRDYTQYF.

This clonotype has ten or more counts. The CDR3 here is CASSLQGPEDTEAFF. CDR3 coding DNA: TGCGCCAGCAGCTTACAGGGCCCGGAGGACACTGAAGCTTTCTTT. The rearrangement uses TRBV5-1 and TRBJ1-1; D may be TRBD1 (6 bases). V gave up 2 bases and J gave up 3 bases, with 14 bases separating them. The CDR3 has 15 residues. Germline V lookup: CDR1 SGHRS, CDR2 YFSETQ.

This clonotype was observed a few times. In nucleotides, the CDR3 is TGCGCCAGCAGCTTGGCCTCGAGGGAGCAGTTCTTC. As protein: CASSLASREQFF. The chain carries TRBV5-1 and TRBJ2-1; D is undetermined. Trimming removed 0 bases at V and 10 bases at J, with 8 bases between. Germline CDR1 SGHRS, CDR2 YFSETQ. The CDR3 is made up of 12 amino acids.

The chain has TRBV7-3 and TRBJ2-3; the match to TRBD2 covers 7 bases. CDR3 length equals 15 residues. V shed 1 base, J shed 3 bases, and the junction held 4 bases outside the gene matches. Germline V lookup: CDR1 SGHTA, CDR2 FQGTGA. CDR3 coding DNA: TGTGCCAGCAGCTTAATTGGCGGGAGAACAGATACGCAGTATTTT. Its translation is CASSLIGGRTDTQYF.

This clonotype has a handful of counts. V gene TRBV30 combines with J gene TRBJ1-5; perhaps TRBD1 as D (6 bases). Germline loops: CDR1 GTSNPN, CDR2 SVGIG (reference sequence). Deletions cut 3 bases from V and 1 base from J, with 13 bases between. The CDR3 length is 15 residues. CDR3 sequence: CAWSAGAASNQPQHF. Here the CDR3 DNA reads TGTGCCTGGAGCGCAGGGGCCGCGAGCAATCAGCCCCAGCATTTT.

This clonotype has only a few counts. The chain links TRBV4-3 to TRBJ1-4; D perhaps matches TRBD1 (5 bases). The CDR3 extends over 15 amino acids. From germline, CDR1 is LGHNA and CDR2 YSLEER. Trimming pared 1 base from V and 8 bases from J, leaving 14 bases between. Written as DNA, the CDR3 is TGCGCCAGCAGCCAAGGTAGCCAGGGAGGCGAAAAACTGTTTTTT. This encodes CASSQGSQGGEKLFF.

The genes are TRBV7-9 and TRBJ2-1, with 7 bases fitting TRBD1. The germline CDR1 and CDR2 sequences are SEHNR and FQNEAQ (reference sequence). V lost 1 base, J lost 9 bases, and 3 bases stayed unmatched. The CDR3 has 13 amino acids. CDR3 residues: CASSLVAGGEQFF. The CDR3 bases are TGTGCCAGCAGCTTAGTGGCAGGGGGTGAGCAGTTCTTC.

This chain connects TRBV7-2 to TRBJ2-3, with D uncertain. The V end was cut by 1 base, the J end by 5 bases, with 7 bases between. Germline V CDR1 and CDR2: SGHTA, FQGNSA. The CDR3 is 13 residues long. The CDR3 sequence: CASSLEPIDTQYF. The CDR3 DNA sequence: TGTGCCAGCAGCTTAGAACCCATAGATACGCAGTATTTT.